This T cell receptor beta chain was found in a study of blood T cell repertoires in COVID-19. In the study overall: Donors in the United States, Italy and Spain gave samples during acute or convalescent COVID-19. Nucleic acid was either cDNA or gDNA, and it came from T cells, B-cell-depleted T cells, or PBMCs.

V was trimmed by 3 bases and J by 9 bases, leaving 18 bases between them. The CDR3 length is 15 residues. Per the germline V gene, CDR1 is SNHLY and CDR2 is FYNNEI. Under the authors' procedure: Amplification of reference gene primers provided the estimated nucleated cell counts. Produced via immunoSEQ multiplex PCR; TCRdb's table is partial and in-frame only. V and J calls and clone size are as listed in that table; D and trimming were resolved from the DNA. The repertoire holds around 26,000 clones, with around 93% as singletons. V gene TRBV2 combines with J gene TRBJ1-5; D may be TRBD1 (5 bases). The specimen was peripheral blood. The origin of this receptor is a human donor in a cohort sampled during active COVID-19. CDR3 in DNA: TGTGCCAGCAGTGATTCGACCCAGGGCGGGGGGCCCCAGCATTTT. Translation gives CASSDSTQGGGPQHF.